The clone carrying this T cell receptor beta chain has more than one count but fewer than ten. The CDR3 covers 15 residues. The trim removed 5 bases at V and 9 bases at J, leaving 9 bases unmatched. The germline V gene encodes CDR1 SGHVS and CDR2 FQNEAQ. The time point is: newly diagnosed GD, antithyroid drugs for less than 3 months. RNA from PBMCs was the source of the TCR library. The source of the sample is a study of regulatory T cells in long-lasting Graves disease. HTBI primers from iRepertoire and Arm-PCR of CDR3 regions yielded the TCR beta libraries. TCRdb reprocessed the multiplex PCR reads via MiXCR and lists one record per CDR3 protein. The table includes 400,000 to 650,000 distinct CDR3 sequences, about 15% detected once. These records were also assigned to another study, of T cells in Graves' hyperthyroidism and ophthalmopathy.

The sequence came from a woman aged 40 to 65 with Graves disease. The chain employs TRBV7-8 and TRBJ2-3, with 12 bases identical to TRBD2. Source: peripheral blood mononuclear cells (PBMCs), taken at new diagnosis, from a patient treated with antithyroid drugs. DNA for the CDR3: TGTGCCAGCAGCCCTCTAGCGGGGGGGCCGGAGACGCAGTATTTT. Translated, it gives CASSPLAGGPETQYF.